The rows below give T cell receptor beta chains drawn from one sample of a study of OX40 agonist ivuxolimab in advanced cancers. Libraries were prepared by immunoSEQ multiplex PCR; TCRdb keeps only in-frame clonotypes and omits some of them. This table holds 63,000 or so clones, more than 70% found once. The sequences come from CD4+ or CD8+ T cells sorted from blood, collected in a trial of the OX40 agonist ivuxolimab. The receptor set was obtained from an adult with an advanced solid tumor such as melanoma, head and neck, liver or kidney cancer. Each CDR3 is given with its conserved first and last residue. D genes are given only for firm matches. Only some rows state a clone size, as once, few, many or a class for expanded clones.

D gene: .
clone size: .
V gene: TRBV27
J gene: TRBJ1-2
CDR3 DNA: TGTGCCAGCAGTTCGGGGGCACTTGGCTACACCTTC
CDR3 protein: CASSSGALGYTF

D gene: .
clone size: .
V gene: TRBV7-9
J gene: TRBJ2-3
CDR3 DNA: TGTGCCAGCAGCTTGACGGGAACGAATACGCAGTATTTT
CDR3 protein: CASSLTGTNTQYF

D gene: TRBD2
clone size: few
V gene: TRBV9
J gene: TRBJ2-5
CDR3 DNA: TGTGCCAGCAGCCCCCTTGGGAGCGGGATAATGGAGACCCAGTACTTC
CDR3 protein: CASSPLGSGIMETQYF

D gene: .
clone size: .
V gene: TRBV30
J gene: TRBJ1-2
CDR3 DNA: TGTGCCTGGGTGGGAGGGTTTAACTATGGCTACACCTTC
CDR3 protein: CAWVGGFNYGYTF

D gene: .
clone size: .
V gene: TRBV29-1
J gene: TRBJ1-2
CDR3 DNA: TGCAGCGTGCAATCTAAAACCGTGAGATATGGCTACACCTTC
CDR3 protein: CSVQSKTVRYGYTF

D gene: TRBD2
clone size: .
V gene: TRBV20-1
J gene: TRBJ2-1
CDR3 DNA: TGCAGTGCCAAGACTAGCGCCGGGGTCTTC
CDR3 protein: CSAKTSAGVF

D gene: .
clone size: few
V gene: TRBV7-2
J gene: TRBJ1-5
CDR3 DNA: TGTGCCAGCAGCTTAGAATCAGGATACAATCAGCCCCAGCATTTT
CDR3 protein: CASSLESGYNQPQHF

D gene: TRBD1
clone size: .
V gene: TRBV28
J gene: TRBJ1-1
CDR3 DNA: TGTGCCAGCAGTTCGGTAGGGGGCCCCAACACTGAAGCTTTCTTT
CDR3 protein: CASSSVGGPNTEAFF

D gene: .
clone size: few
V gene: TRBV10-3
J gene: TRBJ1-1
CDR3 DNA: TGTGCCATCAGTGAGTCCGGGAAGGTTTTCTTT
CDR3 protein: CAISESGKVFF

D gene: .
clone size: .
V gene: TRBV29-1
J gene: TRBJ1-1
CDR3 DNA: TGCAGCGTTGAAGCGGAGGCGAGGATTGCTTTCTTT
CDR3 protein: CSVEAEARIAFF

D gene: .
clone size: .
V gene: TRBV15
J gene: TRBJ2-3
CDR3 DNA: TGTGCCACCACCGGGGAATTCACAGATACGCAGTATTTT
CDR3 protein: CATTGEFTDTQYF

D gene: TRBD1
clone size: .
V gene: TRBV5-1
J gene: TRBJ1-5
CDR3 DNA: TGCGCCAGCAGCTCCGGGACAGGGGGCGGTCAGCCCCAGCATTTT
CDR3 protein: CASSSGTGGGQPQHF

D gene: .
clone size: .
V gene: TRBV5-4
J gene: TRBJ1-6
CDR3 DNA: TGTGCCAGCAGCCTCATTGGGAACCTCGAACCCCTCCACTTT
CDR3 protein: CASSLIGNLEPLHF

D gene: .
clone size: .
V gene: TRBV7-9
J gene: TRBJ2-3
CDR3 DNA: TGTGCCAGCAGCTTCGGAGCGGATAGCACAGATACGCAGTATTTT
CDR3 protein: CASSFGADSTDTQYF

D gene: .
clone size: .
V gene: TRBV7-1
J gene: TRBJ1-1
CDR3 DNA: TGTGCCAGCAGCTTAGGGCTCCCTCCTGAAGCTTTCTTT
CDR3 protein: CASSLGLPPEAFF

D gene: TRBD2
clone size: .
V gene: TRBV28
J gene: TRBJ2-4
CDR3 DNA: TGTGCCAGCAGTTTCCCACTAAGCGGGGGAGACAGAAAAAACATTCAGTACTTC
CDR3 protein: CASSFPLSGGDRKNIQYF

D gene: .
clone size: .
V gene: TRBV15
J gene: TRBJ1-2
CDR3 DNA: TGTGCCACCAGCAGAGATCGGCTCGACAGCAACTATGGCTACACCTTC
CDR3 protein: CATSRDRLDSNYGYTF

D gene: .
clone size: .
V gene: TRBV2
J gene: TRBJ2-2
CDR3 DNA: TGTGCCAGCAGTGACTCCCCCCCCTCGAACACCGGGGAGCTGTTTTTT
CDR3 protein: CASSDSPPSNTGELFF

D gene: .
clone size: .
V gene: TRBV4-1
J gene: TRBJ2-7
CDR3 DNA: TGCGCCAGCAGCCAAGTCGCAGCAGGGCACGAGCAGTACTTC
CDR3 protein: CASSQVAAGHEQYF

D gene: .
clone size: once
V gene: TRBV7-3
J gene: TRBJ1-1
CDR3 DNA: TGTGCCAGCAGCTTAGAAACATCCGCGGCAGCTTTCTTT
CDR3 protein: CASSLETSAAAFF

D gene: .
clone size: .
V gene: TRBV11-2
J gene: TRBJ2-5
CDR3 DNA: TGTGCCAGCAGCCACGCGTGGGGGGCGGAAGGGGAGACCCAGTACTTC
CDR3 protein: CASSHAWGAEGETQYF

D gene: TRBD1
clone size: .
V gene: TRBV4-2
J gene: TRBJ2-7
CDR3 DNA: TGTGCCAGCAGCCAATCCGGGACAGGGATCTACGAGCAGTACTTC
CDR3 protein: CASSQSGTGIYEQYF

D gene: TRBD1
clone size: .
V gene: TRBV28
J gene: TRBJ1-4
CDR3 DNA: TGTGCCAGCAGTTTATGGACAGGGGGCGCCGAGCTGTTTTTT
CDR3 protein: CASSLWTGGAELFF

D gene: TRBD1
clone size: .
V gene: TRBV11-2
J gene: TRBJ2-7
CDR3 DNA: TGTGCCAGCGCCCCTACCAACCGGGACAGGGACTACGAGCAGTACTTC
CDR3 protein: CASAPTNRDRDYEQYF

D gene: TRBD2
clone size: .
V gene: TRBV9
J gene: TRBJ2-1
CDR3 DNA: TGTGCCAGCAGCGTGCTAGCGGGAGGGTGGGAGCAGTTCTTC
CDR3 protein: CASSVLAGGWEQFF

D gene: TRBD2
clone size: .
V gene: TRBV5-1
J gene: TRBJ2-5
CDR3 DNA: TGCGCCAGCAGCCCGGGACTAACCCTACAAGAGACCCAGTACTTC
CDR3 protein: CASSPGLTLQETQYF

D gene: TRBD1
clone size: few
V gene: TRBV30
J gene: TRBJ2-7
CDR3 DNA: TGTGCCTGGAGTCGGGGACAGGGAGGCTACGAGCAGTACTTC
CDR3 protein: CAWSRGQGGYEQYF

D gene: TRBD1
clone size: .
V gene: TRBV5-6
J gene: TRBJ2-5
CDR3 DNA: TGTGCCAGCAGTAGACAGGGGGTTGAAGAGACCCAGTACTTC
CDR3 protein: CASSRQGVEETQYF

D gene: .
clone size: .
V gene: TRBV19
J gene: TRBJ2-3
CDR3 DNA: TGTGCCAGTAGTATCCCGAGCACAGATACGCAGTATTTT
CDR3 protein: CASSIPSTDTQYF

D gene: TRBD1
clone size: few
V gene: TRBV6-5
J gene: TRBJ2-1
CDR3 DNA: TGTGCCAGCAGGGTAATGACAGGGGGCCACAATGAGCAGTTCTTC
CDR3 protein: CASRVMTGGHNEQFF

D gene: TRBD1
clone size: .
V gene: TRBV5-1
J gene: TRBJ2-7
CDR3 DNA: TGCGCCAGCAGCTGGATGACAGGGTCCCCCTCTCAGTACGAGCAGTACTTC
CDR3 protein: CASSWMTGSPSQYEQYF

D gene: TRBD2
clone size: .
V gene: TRBV27
J gene: TRBJ2-7
CDR3 DNA: TGTGCCAGCAGTTTAGGCGGGACTAGCGGCTCCTACGAGCAGTACTTC
CDR3 protein: CASSLGGTSGSYEQYF

D gene: TRBD1
clone size: once
V gene: TRBV5-5
J gene: TRBJ1-1
CDR3 DNA: TGTGCCAGCAGCCCGGATCAGGGGGGCACTGAAGCTTTCTTT
CDR3 protein: CASSPDQGGTEAFF

D gene: TRBD1
clone size: once
V gene: TRBV29-1
J gene: TRBJ1-3
CDR3 DNA: TGCAGCGTTGACGGGGTCACCGGGACAGGGACTGGAAACACCATATATTTT
CDR3 protein: CSVDGVTGTGTGNTIYF

D gene: .
clone size: .
V gene: TRBV2
J gene: TRBJ2-3
CDR3 DNA: TGTGCCGGCAGGCGACAGGTGGGAGATACGCAGTATTTT
CDR3 protein: CAGRRQVGDTQYF

D gene: .
clone size: .
V gene: TRBV10-3
J gene: TRBJ2-7
CDR3 DNA: TGTGCCATCAGTGAGTCGGGGAGCGGTTCCTACGAGCAGTACTTC
CDR3 protein: CAISESGSGSYEQYF

D gene: .
clone size: .
V gene: TRBV7-3
J gene: TRBJ1-5
CDR3 DNA: TGTGCCAGCAGCTTGGGTGGAGATCAGCCCCAGCATTTT
CDR3 protein: CASSLGGDQPQHF

D gene: .
clone size: .
V gene: TRBV18
J gene: TRBJ1-1
CDR3 DNA: TGTGCCAGCTGGGGCAGGGCCGGGAACACTGAAGCTTTCTTT
CDR3 protein: CASWGRAGNTEAFF

D gene: .
clone size: .
V gene: TRBV19
J gene: TRBJ2-6
CDR3 DNA: TGTGCCAGTAGTATAGGGAAGGCAGGGGGGGCCAACGTCCTGACTTTC
CDR3 protein: CASSIGKAGGANVLTF

D gene: .
clone size: .
V gene: TRBV5-1
J gene: TRBJ1-1
CDR3 DNA: TGCGCCAGCAGCTTGGACAGTCGGACTGAAGCTTTCTTT
CDR3 protein: CASSLDSRTEAFF

D gene: .
clone size: .
V gene: TRBV7-9
J gene: TRBJ2-5
CDR3 DNA: TGTGCCAGCAGCTTAGTCACGGGCGCACAAGAGACCCAGTACTTC
CDR3 protein: CASSLVTGAQETQYF

D gene: TRBD1
clone size: .
V gene: TRBV5-1
J gene: TRBJ1-5
CDR3 DNA: TGCGCCAGCAGCCCGGATGGGACAGGGTATGGGCAGCCCCAGCATTTT
CDR3 protein: CASSPDGTGYGQPQHF

D gene: .
clone size: .
V gene: TRBV15
J gene: TRBJ1-1
CDR3 DNA: TGTGCCACCAGCAGACCTATGCAACAGGGAACTAACACTGAAGCTTTCTTT
CDR3 protein: CATSRPMQQGTNTEAFF

D gene: .
clone size: once
V gene: TRBV7-2
J gene: TRBJ2-7
CDR3 DNA: TGTGCCAGCAGCTTAGAGCACCAAGGTTGGGGATTAAGGTACTTC
CDR3 protein: CASSLEHQGWGLRYF

D gene: .
clone size: .
V gene: TRBV2
J gene: TRBJ2-7
CDR3 DNA: TGTGCCAGCAGGGAGGGACGGCTCTCCTACGAGCAGTACTTC
CDR3 protein: CASREGRLSYEQYF

D gene: .
clone size: .
V gene: TRBV13
J gene: TRBJ1-6
CDR3 DNA: TGTGCCAGCAGCTTAGGGAGACAAGGAGGGTATAATTCACCCCTCCACTTT
CDR3 protein: CASSLGRQGGYNSPLHF

D gene: .
clone size: .
V gene: TRBV15
J gene: TRBJ2-7
CDR3 DNA: TGTGCCACCAGCAGAGGAACGGGACCAATAGACAGCTCCTACGAGCAGTACTTC
CDR3 protein: CATSRGTGPIDSSYEQYF

D gene: .
clone size: .
V gene: TRBV9
J gene: TRBJ1-2
CDR3 DNA: TGTGCCAGCAGTGCCTACTCGTTGGATGGCTACACCTTC
CDR3 protein: CASSAYSLDGYTF

D gene: TRBD1
clone size: .
V gene: TRBV6-5
J gene: TRBJ2-5
CDR3 DNA: TGTGCCAGCAGTTACGCGACAGGGATGGGAGAGACCCAGTACTTC
CDR3 protein: CASSYATGMGETQYF

D gene: TRBD1
clone size: .
V gene: TRBV19
J gene: TRBJ1-5
CDR3 DNA: TGTGCCAGTAGTATGTACGGGACAGGCAATCAGCCCCAGCATTTT
CDR3 protein: CASSMYGTGNQPQHF

D gene: TRBD1
clone size: .
V gene: TRBV10-2
J gene: TRBJ1-3
CDR3 DNA: TGCGCCAGCAGTGAGTCGACAGGGGACCTTGGAAACACCATATATTTT
CDR3 protein: CASSESTGDLGNTIYF

D gene: .
clone size: .
V gene: TRBV4-1
J gene: TRBJ2-3
CDR3 DNA: TGCGCCAGCAGCCAAGATAGGGCGGGCACTTGGGGCACAGATACGCAGTATTTT
CDR3 protein: CASSQDRAGTWGTDTQYF

D gene: TRBD1
clone size: .
V gene: TRBV2
J gene: TRBJ1-5
CDR3 DNA: TGTGCCAGCACCACGGACAGGGGCAATCAGCCCCAGCATTTT
CDR3 protein: CASTTDRGNQPQHF